One and the same sample provided the 3 T cell receptor beta chains below, sequenced in a study of T cells in Graves' hyperthyroidism and ophthalmopathy. RNA transcripts gave rise to amplified TCR beta CDR3 regions. When the TCR CDR3 underwent first-round RT-PCR, the HTBI primer set was used. Each CDR3 protein is one row after TCRdb ran MiXCR on the multiplex PCR reads. The table lists about 510,000 distinct CDR3 sequences, 11% to 15% of them singletons. The sample taken for sequencing was blood. These receptor sequences come from a woman aged 40 to 50 with Graves' hyperthyroidism.

This clonotype was counted at least ten times. The V gene is TRBV7-2, the J gene TRBJ2-5; D possibly uses TRBD1 or TRBD2 (5 bases each). Germline V CDR1 and CDR2: SGHTA, FQGNSA. The CDR3 loop spans 14 amino acids. Trimming stripped 5 bases from V and 1 base from J, with 11 bases between. For the CDR3, the DNA is TGTGCCAGCAGCCGGCGAGGGGTCCAAGAGACCCAGTACTTC. Amino acids: CASSRRGVQETQYF.

This clonotype was seen repeatedly, ten times or more. The V call is TRBV20-1, the J call TRBJ2-4; no reliable D call. Germline assignment: CDR1 DFQATT and CDR2 SNEGSKA (reference sequence). Trimming shortened V by 6 bases and J by 0 bases, and 9 bases separated the two germline ends. This CDR3 region has 13 residues. The CDR3 reads CSAEQLAKNIQYF. The DNA for the CDR3 is TGCAGTGCAGAACAGCTAGCCAAAAACATTCAGTACTTC.

This clonotype appeared many times. CDR3 in amino acids: CASSPPLPGDTQYF. The CDR3 DNA is TGTGCCAGCAGCCCTCCGCTGCCAGGAGATACGCAGTATTTT. The V and J genes are TRBV3-1 and TRBJ2-3; no definite D call. From germline, CDR1 is LGHDT and CDR2 YNNKEL (reference sequence). The V end was cut by 4 bases, the J end by 5 bases, with 13 bases between. The CDR3 is 14 amino acids.